This T cell receptor (beta chain) derives from a study of blood T cell repertoires in COVID-19. The ends lost 4 bases at V and 4 bases at J; junction bases unmatched: 5. Germline CDR1 and CDR2: MNHEY and SVGAGI. This CDR3 has 15 residues. This clone was seen more than once but under ten times. Original processing notes: Researchers report that nucleated cell counts were estimated from reference gene primer amplification. Produced via immunoSEQ multiplex PCR; TCRdb's table is partial and in-frame only. V and J calls and clone size are given by that table; D and trimming were obtained from the DNA. The sample yields 200,000 to 300,000 clones, roughly four fifths seen once.

The sequenced material came from peripheral blood. The source is a woman older than 75 with COVID-19, enrolled during active disease. The rearrangement uses TRBV6-5 and TRBJ1-5; 9 bases agree with TRBD1. Written as DNA, the CDR3 is TGTGCCAGCAGTTTCGGAGACAGGGGGAATCAGCCCCAGCATTTT. The encoded protein is CASSFGDRGNQPQHF.